These 22 T cell receptor beta chains came from one sample sequenced in a study of OX40 agonist ivuxolimab in advanced cancers. TCRdb's table, derived via immunoSEQ multiplex PCR, lists solely in-frame clones and lacks some. Of 99,000 or so clones in the sample, approximately 93% were seen once. The material was CD4+ or CD8+ T cells sorted from blood, obtained in a trial of the OX40 agonist ivuxolimab. These receptors were collected from an adult with an advanced solid tumor such as melanoma, head and neck, liver or kidney cancer.

The chain joins TRBV5-4 to TRBJ1-2; D unclear. There are 13 residues in the CDR3. Germline loops: CDR1 SGHNT, CDR2 YYREEE (reference sequence). The V end was cut by 2 bases, the J end by 6 bases, with 11 bases between. The DNA for the CDR3 is TGTGCCAGCAGCTTATGGTCCGAACATGGCTACACCTTC. It yields the protein CASSLWSEHGYTF.

The gene calls are TRBV5-6 and TRBJ1-2; 9 bases are a match to TRBD1. Germline lookup yields CDR1 SGHDT and CDR2 YYEEEE. This CDR3 comprises 16 residues. V shed 0 bases, J shed 4 bases, and the junction held 7 bases outside the gene matches. CDR3 DNA sequence: TGTGCCAGCAGCTTGGGCAGGGACAGGGTCATCTATGGCTACACCTTC. Translating gives CASSLGRDRVIYGYTF.

The chain couples TRBV6-1 to TRBJ2-7; D is uncertain. Germline V gene data show CDR1 as MNHNS and CDR2 as SASEGT. Trimming stripped 2 bases from V and 2 bases from J, with 10 bases between. This CDR3 region has 14 residues. The CDR3 DNA reads TGTGCCAGCAGTGAAAGGTGGCCTCCCTACGAGCAGTACTTC. Residues: CASSERWPPYEQYF.

The rearrangement joins TRBV9 to TRBJ2-3; weak D call: TRBD1 (5 bases). The CDR3 has 16 residues. Germline lookup yields CDR1 SGDLS and CDR2 YYNGEE. V was trimmed by 5 bases and J by 1 base, leaving 17 bases between them. Here the CDR3 DNA reads TGTGCCAGCAGTGGGGCCTTGGCATGGGGCACAGATACGCAGTATTTT. Amino acids: CASSGALAWGTDTQYF.

The rearrangement uses TRBV6-6 and TRBJ1-2; a weak D match, TRBD1 (6 bases). Germline CDR1 reads MNHNY; CDR2 reads SVGAGI (reference sequence). V dropped 5 bases and J dropped 1 base, with 8 bases sitting between them. The CDR3 totals 13 residues. The CDR3 bases are TGTGCCAGCAGTAGGGACATTAACTATGGCTACACCTTC. Protein: CASSRDINYGYTF.

This chain connects TRBV25-1 to TRBJ2-1; 10 bases line up with TRBD2. CDR3 length: 15 residues. The J segment lost 7 bases and the V segment lost 1 base, leaving 4 bases of the junction unmatched. Germline-derived CDR1 and CDR2 are MGHDK and SYGVNS. The CDR3 region is CASSESLAGRNEQFF. The CDR3 nucleotides are TGTGCCAGCAGTGAATCACTAGCGGGAAGGAATGAGCAGTTCTTC.

With respect to this clone: The junction departs from the called germline gene at one end, perhaps through a read error. The chain carries TRBV7-7 and TRBJ2-3; 9 bases map to TRBD2. CDR3 length equals 18 residues. In germline, CDR1 is SSHAT, CDR2 FNYEAQ (reference sequence). CDR3 coding DNA: TGTGCTAGCAGCTTAGGAGCGGGAGGACCAACTAGCATAGATACGCAGTATTTT. Its translation: CASSLGAGGPTSIDTQYF.

This chain links TRBV7-2 with TRBJ2-2; 11 bases match TRBD2. The germline V gene encodes CDR1 SGHTA and CDR2 FQGNSA. V lost 5 bases, J lost 5 bases, and 10 bases stayed unmatched. The CDR3 runs to 17 residues. The CDR3 is CASSTPTSGKRTGELFF. CDR3 nucleotide sequence: TGTGCCAGCAGCACCCCGACTAGCGGGAAACGGACCGGGGAGCTGTTTTTT.

This chain links TRBV6-5 with TRBJ2-5; TRBD2 agrees at 10 bases. Germline lookup yields CDR1 MNHEY and CDR2 SVGAGI. Unmatched junction bases numbered 4, after V lost 0 bases and J lost 3 bases. The CDR3 length is 16 residues. The DNA of the CDR3 is TGTGCCAGCAGTTACTCGGTAGCGGGGGGTAAAGAGACCCAGTACTTC. It codes for CASSYSVAGGKETQYF.

In this sample, this clone turned up once. The gene calls are TRBV6-1 and TRBJ2-7; D is tentatively TRBD1 or TRBD2 (6 bases each). Germline lookup yields CDR1 MNHNS and CDR2 SASEGT. V dropped 4 bases and J dropped 3 bases, with 13 bases sitting between them. The CDR3 length is 14 residues. The CDR3 DNA follows: TGTGCCAGCAGTGCGGCACAGGGAGGCTACGAGCAGTACTTC. This codes for CASSAAQGGYEQYF.

This sequence joins TRBV6-5 and TRBJ2-7, with D possibly matching TRBD2 (6 bases). Germline loops: CDR1 MNHEY, CDR2 SVGAGI. The CDR3 totals 13 residues. Written as DNA, the CDR3 is TGTTCGACCCGGGACTTAATCTCCTACGAGCAGTACTTC. Translation: CSTRDLISYEQYF.

The gene calls are TRBV5-1 and TRBJ1-2; D is uncertain. V was trimmed by 6 bases and J by 8 bases, leaving 23 bases between them. Germline lookup yields CDR1 SGHRS and CDR2 YFSETQ. CDR3 length: 15 residues. The CDR3 DNA is TGCGCCAGCACCCCAGTCGCGGGAGAGGAAGGCGGCTACACCTTC. Encoded protein: CASTPVAGEEGGYTF.

This clone was picked up one time. The CDR3 DNA reads TGTGCCAGCAGCTTAGACCCAACAGGGGCCATGGGGGGAGGCTACACCTTC. Protein product: CASSLDPTGAMGGGYTF. V usage is TRBV7-2 and J usage is TRBJ1-2; TRBD1 aligns across 7 bases. There are 17 residues in the CDR3. V dropped 1 base and J dropped 8; count of bases not matched to a gene: 16. Germline CDR1 is SGHTA and CDR2 is FQGNSA.

The CDR3 reads CASSRPQGLTNEKLFF. DNA of the CDR3: TGTGCCAGCAGCCGCCCCCAGGGTTTGACTAATGAAAAACTGTTTTTT. This chain connects TRBV7-2 to TRBJ1-4; possibly TRBD1 for D (5 bases). Deletions cut 5 bases from V and 2 bases from J, with 15 bases between. Per the germline V gene, CDR1 is SGHTA and CDR2 is FQGNSA. This CDR3 is built from 16 residues. The full variable domain, rest sourced from reference TRBV7-2 and TRBJ1-4, is GAGVSQSPSNKVTEKGKDVELRCDPISGHTALYWYRQSLGQGLEFLIYFQGNSAPDKSGLPSDRFSAERTGGSVSTLTIQRTQQEDSAVYLCASSRPQGLTNEKLFFGSGTQLSVL.

The chain joins TRBV2 to TRBJ2-3; D is unclear. Trimming pared 5 bases from V and 1 base from J, leaving 7 bases between. Germline assignment: CDR1 SNHLY and CDR2 FYNNEI. This CDR3 contains 13 residues. CDR3 sequence reads: CASSYGGTDTQYF. CDR3 sequence (DNA): TGTGCCAGCAGTTACGGTGGCACAGATACGCAGTATTTT. Supplemented by reference TRBV2 and TRBJ2-3, the full variable domain reads EPEVTQTPSHQVTQMGQEVILRCVPISNHLYFYWYRQILGQKVEFLVSFYNNEISEKSEIFDDQFSVERPDGSNFTLKIRSTKLEDSAMYFCASSYGGTDTQYFGPGTRLTVL.

The chain couples TRBV6-1 to TRBJ1-5, with D unresolved. CDR3 length: 14 residues. In germline, CDR1 is MNHNS, CDR2 SASEGT. The V gene lost 0 bases and the J gene lost 6 bases, with 9 bases spanning the gap. The CDR3, as DNA: TGTGCCAGCAGTGAAGCGCTTGGGTTTCAGCCCCAGCATTTT. This translates into CASSEALGFQPQHF.

The J gene is TRBJ2-7, the V gene TRBV10-2, with TRBD1 matching 9 bases. The V gene's germline CDR1 is WSHSY and CDR2 SAAADI. The CDR3 consists of 16 residues. Trimming took 5 bases from V and 2 from J; bases not matched to a gene: 10. CDR3 sequence reads: CASSQLKGDRAYEQYF. The CDR3, as DNA: TGCGCCAGCAGTCAACTGAAGGGGGACAGGGCCTACGAGCAGTACTTC.

This clone was seen just once. This chain connects TRBV11-3 to TRBJ2-1, with 10 bases lining up with TRBD2. The CDR3 is 17 residues long. The junction had 7 bases not matched to a gene; V was cut back by 5 bases and J by 0 bases. Germline V gene sequence: CDR1 SGHNT, CDR2 YENEEA. CDR3 sequence reads: CASSPLAGASSYNEQFF. CDR3 DNA sequence: TGTGCCAGCAGCCCGCTAGCGGGGGCGAGCTCCTACAATGAGCAGTTCTTC.

V gene TRBV9 combines with J gene TRBJ1-2, with 7 bases aligning to TRBD1. Germline CDR1 SGDLS, CDR2 YYNGEE. The CDR3 length is 15 residues. The ends lost 3 bases at V and 4 bases at J; junction bases unmatched: 9. The CDR3 reads CASSARSGTAYGYTF. The CDR3 DNA follows: TGTGCCAGCAGCGCGAGGTCAGGGACAGCCTATGGCTACACCTTC.

The chain employs TRBV5-1 and TRBJ2-7, with TRBD2 matching 9 bases. The trim removed 6 bases at V and 4 bases at J, leaving 5 bases unmatched. There are 13 residues in the CDR3. Germline CDR1 SGHRS, CDR2 YFSETQ. CDR3 sequence (DNA): TGCGCCAGCAAGGTGGCGGGAGGGTACGAGCAGTACTTC. Protein: CASKVAGGYEQYF.

The genes are TRBV6-1 and TRBJ2-7; 9 nucleotides align to TRBD2. Germline loops: CDR1 MNHNS, CDR2 SASEGT. The CDR3 has 15 residues. V shed 1 base and J 7 bases; nucleotides not matched to a gene: 8. The CDR3 is CASSEEASGNREQYF. CDR3 coding DNA: TGTGCCAGCAGTGAAGAGGCTAGCGGGAATCGTGAGCAGTACTTC.

This clone has a handful of counts. The chain carries TRBV29-1 and TRBJ1-5; D not certain. The CDR3 has 12 amino acids. V was shortened by 4 bases and J by 7 bases, with 11 bases between the two germline ends. The germline CDR1 and CDR2 sequences are SQVTM and ANQGSEA. CDR3 coding DNA: TGCAGCGTTGTGAAAGGGAGCCAGCCCCAGCATTTT. It codes for CSVVKGSQPQHF.